These 17 T cell receptor beta chains were sequenced from one sample in a study of blood T cell repertoires in COVID-19. TCRdb's table, derived via immunoSEQ multiplex PCR, lists solely in-frame clones and lacks some. This sample has about 58,000 clones, with approximately 80% found just once. Sample: peripheral blood. Every receptor here comes from a human donor in a cohort sampled during active COVID-19.

This chain connects TRBV5-4 to TRBJ1-1; D remains ambiguous. In germline, CDR1 is SGHNT, CDR2 YYREEE (reference sequence). This CDR3 has 14 amino acids. V was pared by 2 bases and J by 1 base, with 9 bases between. The CDR3 spells CASSLPIQNTEAFF. CDR3 in DNA: TGTGCCAGCAGCTTACCCATACAGAACACTGAAGCTTTCTTT.

The chain couples TRBV5-6 to TRBJ1-1; D call uncertain. This CDR3 comprises 12 residues. Germline assignment: CDR1 SGHDT and CDR2 YYEEEE. V was cut by 6 bases and J by 6 bases, with 12 bases left in between. DNA of the CDR3: TGTGCCAGCAACCGGAAGCAGGCTGAAGCTTTCTTT. Amino acids: CASNRKQAEAFF.

This clone has only a few counts. The V gene is TRBV7-9, the J gene TRBJ1-3; unclear D gene. The CDR3 extends over 17 amino acids. The germline V gene encodes CDR1 SEHNR and CDR2 FQNEAQ (reference sequence). The V end was cut by 5 bases, the J end by 0 bases, with 17 bases between. CDR3 amino acids: CASSRQTGTSSGNTIYF. CDR3 in DNA: TGTGCCAGCAGCCGTCAAACGGGTACGAGCTCTGGAAACACCATATATTTT.

This clone was seen a few times. V usage is TRBV7-8 and J usage is TRBJ1-5; D unclear. Germline CDR1 and CDR2: SGHVS and FQNEAQ. The CDR3 sequence is 15 residues long. Trimming cost V 1 base and J 6 bases, with 13 bases left between them. The CDR3 reads CASSLGGLSGQPQHF. In DNA, the CDR3 is TGTGCCAGCAGCTTAGGAGGGTTGAGCGGTCAGCCCCAGCATTTT.

The CDR3 region is CASSSTSAHGYEQYF. CDR3 nucleotides: TGTGCCAGCAGCTCGACTAGCGCCCACGGCTACGAGCAGTACTTC. V and J are TRBV7-9 and TRBJ2-7, with 8 bases lining up with TRBD2. This CDR3 is 15 amino acids long. Germline V gene lookup returns CDR1 SEHNR and CDR2 FQNEAQ (reference sequence). The V and J ends lost 4 bases and 3 bases, in that order; junction bases with no gene match: 8.

V is TRBV18 and J is TRBJ2-3; 7 bases are a match to TRBD1. The CDR3 runs to 15 residues. Germline CDR1 KGHSH, CDR2 LQKENI. Trimming at V came to 7 bases and at J to 4 bases, leaving 11 bases not matched to a gene. CDR3 sequence: CASLSTGLGPDTQYF. The CDR3 DNA is TGTGCCAGCTTGTCGACAGGGCTAGGTCCAGATACGCAGTATTTT.

V usage is TRBV6-5 and J usage is TRBJ1-5; possibly TRBD1 for D (5 bases). CDR1 is MNHEY, CDR2 SVGAGI, per germline. V lost 2 bases to trimming and J lost 2 bases, with 7 bases between them. The CDR3 length is 14 residues. The DNA for the CDR3 is TGTGCCAGCAGTTACGCCAGGGGCAATCAGCCCCAGCATTTT. It is translated as CASSYARGNQPQHF.

This clone came up once. V is TRBV5-3 and J is TRBJ2-3, with a possible D match to TRBD2 (5 bases). TRBV5-3 falls under the ORF class, with uncertain function. The CDR3 length is 14 residues. Trimming took 7 bases from V and 2 from J, leaving 14 bases between them. CDR3 amino acids: CARQQRRTTDTQYF. The DNA of the CDR3 is TGTGCCAGACAGCAGCGGAGAACCACAGATACGCAGTATTTT.

The rearrangement links TRBV6-5 to TRBJ1-6, with 7 nucleotides matching TRBD1. The CDR3 totals 14 residues. Germline loops: CDR1 MNHEY, CDR2 SVGAGI. V lost 7 bases to trimming and J lost 7 bases; unmatched junction nucleotides: 7. CDR3 sequence reads: CASKETGYNSPLHF. The CDR3, as DNA: TGTGCCAGCAAAGAGACAGGGTACAATTCACCCCTCCACTTT.

The chain links TRBV28 to TRBJ2-7; TRBD2 agrees at 8 bases. Losses at the gene ends were 4 bases for V and 5 bases for J; bases not matched to a gene: 7. Per the germline V gene, CDR1 is MDHEN and CDR2 is SYDVKM. The CDR3 contains 14 residues. CDR3 in DNA: TGTGCCAGCAGTTCTAGCGGGTATTTAGACGAGCAGTACTTC. Encoded protein: CASSSSGYLDEQYF.

The V and J genes are TRBV28 and TRBJ2-3, with 9 bases identical to TRBD2. The ends lost 1 base at V and 2 bases at J; junction bases unmatched: 1. Germline assignment: CDR1 MDHEN and CDR2 SYDVKM. This CDR3 contains 15 residues. Here the CDR3 reads CASSLSSGITDTQYF. In DNA, the CDR3 is TGTGCCAGCAGTTTATCTAGCGGGATCACAGATACGCAGTATTTT. The full variable domain, in which reference TRBV28 and TRBJ2-3 provide the parts outside the CDR3, is DVKVTQSSRYLVKRTGEKVFLECVQDMDHENMFWYRQDPGLGLRLIYFSYDVKMKEKGDIPEGYSVSREKKERFSLILESASTNQTSMYLCASSLSSGITDTQYFGPGTRLTVL.

This clone was recorded a few times. This chain joins TRBV6-2 or TRBV6-3 and TRBJ1-1; D gene unclear. V shed 3 bases and J shed 4 bases, with 3 bases lying between them. CDR1 MNHEY and CDR2 SVGEGT come from the germline V gene. CDR3 length: 11 residues. The CDR3 nucleotides read TGTGCCAGCAGTTATCGCACTGAAGCTTTCTTT. Its protein product is CASSYRTEAFF.

The chain combines TRBV2 with TRBJ2-1; 8 bases align to TRBD2. There are 12 residues in the CDR3. J gave up 9 bases and V 8 bases, and 6 bases lay outside the gene matches. Germline V CDR1 and CDR2: SNHLY, FYNNEI. CDR3 sequence reads: CASRREVAEQFF. CDR3 DNA: TGTGCCAGCCGGCGGGAGGTGGCTGAGCAGTTCTTC.

The V gene is TRBV5-1, the J gene TRBJ2-7; unclear D gene. The CDR3 is made up of 14 amino acids. V was trimmed by 3 bases and J by 2 bases, leaving 12 bases between them. The V gene's germline CDR1 is SGHRS and CDR2 YFSETQ. CDR3 sequence: CASSSHSPPYEQYF. CDR3 nucleotide sequence: TGCGCCAGCAGCTCTCATAGTCCCCCCTACGAGCAGTACTTC.

This clone has just one count. The V and J genes are TRBV6-6 and TRBJ1-2; D might be TRBD1 (5 bases). Trimming took 6 bases from V and 2 from J, leaving 13 bases between them. Per the germline V gene, CDR1 is MNHNY and CDR2 is SVGAGI (reference sequence). CDR3 size: 14 residues. In DNA, the CDR3 is TGTGCCAGCAGCCAGAGTGGGGCCAACTATGGCTACACCTTC. Residues: CASSQSGANYGYTF.

The rearrangement links TRBV2 to TRBJ2-5, with D possibly being TRBD1 (6 bases). The CDR3 is made up of 13 amino acids. CDR1 and CDR2 from the germline V gene are SNHLY and FYNNEI. Trimming took 5 bases from V and 4 from J, leaving 11 bases between them. CDR3 region: CASSSTGLETQYF. The CDR3 nucleotides read TGTGCCAGCAGTTCCACAGGGTTAGAGACCCAGTACTTC.

This chain uses TRBV4-1 with TRBJ2-2, with 13 bases aligning to TRBD2. The V gene end was trimmed by 3 bases and the J gene end by 7 bases; junction bases not matched to a gene: 5. CDR1 and CDR2 from the germline V gene are MGHRA and YSYEKL. The CDR3 is 16 residues long. CDR3 in amino acids: CASSHPRLAGGGELFF. CDR3 coding DNA: TGCGCCAGCAGCCACCCTAGACTAGCGGGAGGCGGGGAGCTGTTTTTT.